This T cell receptor (beta chain) came from a study of patients and donors after allogeneic stem cell transplantation. Each CDR3 protein gets one entry after TCRdb re-called the RT-PCR reads with MiXCR. The data contain 920,000 or so distinct CDR3 sequences, 18% of them singletons. This clonotype came up many times. This CDR3 contains 12 residues. V lost 4 bases and J lost 2, with 3 bases in between. The chain links TRBV12-3 or TRBV12-4 to TRBJ1-3; D is unresolved. This receptor was identified in a human donor who was either an allogeneic HSCT recipient or a stem cell or donor lymphocyte infusion donor (not recorded which). It is not recorded whose cells these are; they may come from a transplant donor. The sequencing sample was made of blood, either unsorted or a sorted T cell fraction (not recorded which). The CDR3 coding sequence is TGTGCCAGCAGTTCAACTGGAAACACCATATATTTT. This gives the protein CASSSTGNTIYF.